Given below is one T cell receptor beta chain in context. Its target is not known. The PCR made use of 60 Vbeta and 13 Jbeta primers. The method was immunoSEQ multiplex PCR; TCRdb's version includes in-frame clones alone and lacks a portion of them. Of 180,000 or so clones in the sample, 82% were seen once. This record belongs to a study of cytomegalovirus exposure and HLA in healthy donors. Study-wide results and limits: Certain sequence variants were highly shared and formed a cluster, and this cluster was likely a sequencing artifact.

Each donor was nominally healthy when sampled (though unrecorded immune exposures were likely). Specimen: PBMCs. The receptor was derived from a woman aged 45-60 years in good health and CMV-seropositive.

For the CDR3, the DNA is TGTGCCAGTAGTCCACGACTAGCGGGAGTGGGAAATGAGCAGTTCTTC. It is translated as CASSPRLAGVGNEQFF. The V call is TRBV19, the J call TRBJ2-1; 12 bases are a match to TRBD2. CDR1 LNHDA and CDR2 SQIVND come from the germline V gene (reference sequence). V shed 5 bases and J 7 bases; nucleotides not matched to a gene: 9. The CDR3 spans 16 residues.